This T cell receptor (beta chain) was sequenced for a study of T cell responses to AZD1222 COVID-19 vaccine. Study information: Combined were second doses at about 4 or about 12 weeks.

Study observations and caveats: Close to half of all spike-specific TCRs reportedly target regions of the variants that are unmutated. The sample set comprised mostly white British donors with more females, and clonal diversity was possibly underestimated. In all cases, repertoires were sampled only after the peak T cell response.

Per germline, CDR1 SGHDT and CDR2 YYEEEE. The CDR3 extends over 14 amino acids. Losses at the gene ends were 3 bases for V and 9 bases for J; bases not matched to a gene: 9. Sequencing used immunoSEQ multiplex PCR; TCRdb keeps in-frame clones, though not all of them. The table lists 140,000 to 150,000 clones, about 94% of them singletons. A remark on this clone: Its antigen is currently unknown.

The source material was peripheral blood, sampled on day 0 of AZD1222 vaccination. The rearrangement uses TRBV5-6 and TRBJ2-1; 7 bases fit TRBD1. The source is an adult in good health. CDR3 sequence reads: CASSSYRGLGEQFF. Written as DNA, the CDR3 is TGTGCCAGCAGCTCATACAGGGGTTTGGGTGAGCAGTTCTTC.